One sample yielded the 3 T cell receptor beta chains listed below, sequenced in a study of CD8+ T cells in alopecia areata. Investigators isolated RNA and reverse transcribed it into cDNA to act as the sequencing template. Clones were read by immunoSEQ multiplex PCR, and TCRdb kept only the in-frame ones, dropping some. Among 90,000 to 120,000 clones listed, approximately 59% were seen once. Sequenced: CD8+ T cells sorted from blood. Receptors originate from a human donor in good health.

This rearrangement joins TRBV27 to TRBJ1-6; 8 nucleotides align to TRBD1. Germline CDR1 reads MNHEY; CDR2 reads SMNVEV (reference sequence). V shed 6 bases and J 6 bases; nucleotides not matched to a gene: 13. The CDR3 has 17 residues. The chain's CDR3 is CASRPTGGSPRNSPLHF. The CDR3 nucleotides are TGTGCCAGCAGGCCTACAGGGGGATCCCCGCGTAATTCACCCCTCCACTTT.

The chain links TRBV11-1 to TRBJ1-1, with D possibly TRBD1 on 5 matching bases. V was shortened by 6 bases and J by 1 base, with 15 bases between the two germline ends. CDR1 and CDR2 from the germline V gene are SGHAT and FQDESV (reference sequence). The CDR3 runs to 15 residues. The CDR3 nucleotides read TGTGCCAGCAGGAGAGTGGGACTTAAGAACACTGAAGCTTTCTTT. Translation gives CASRRVGLKNTEAFF.

V gene TRBV6-1 combines with J gene TRBJ2-7; possibly TRBD1 for D (6 bases). Trimming pared 4 bases from V and 3 bases from J, leaving 16 bases between. Germline V gene lookup returns CDR1 MNHNS and CDR2 SASEGT. CDR3 length equals 15 residues. CDR3 coding DNA: TGTGCCAGCAGTGTTCGTGACAGGATCTACTACGAGCAGTACTTC. Translated: CASSVRDRIYYEQYF.